This entry lists 7 T cell receptor beta chains sequenced from one sample in a study of OX40 agonist ivuxolimab in advanced cancers. Assay used: immunoSEQ multiplex PCR; TCRdb lists only in-frame clones, some missing. The table lists 75,000 to 90,000 clones, roughly 85% of them singletons, with roughly 2.5% in the top ten. The sample was CD4+ or CD8+ T cells sorted from blood, taken in a trial of the OX40 agonist ivuxolimab. The origin of the receptors is an adult with an advanced solid tumor such as melanoma, head and neck, liver or kidney cancer.

The rearrangement uses TRBV7-2 and TRBJ1-1, with D uncertain. Germline V gene sequence: CDR1 SGHTA, CDR2 FQGNSA. Trimming removed 7 bases from V and 8 bases from J, with 11 bases in between. CDR3 length: 11 residues. The CDR3 nucleotides are TGTGCCAGCACGGGATGGGCAGAAGCTTTCTTT. This sequence encodes CASTGWAEAFF.

The CDR3 loop is CASSLGGYRGSNRYTF. DNA of the CDR3: TGCGCCAGCAGCTTGGGGGGCTACAGGGGGAGCAATCGCTACACCTTC. The chain couples TRBV5-1 to TRBJ1-2; 8 nucleotides match TRBD1. Germline loops: CDR1 SGHRS, CDR2 YFSETQ. V was clipped by 0 bases and J by 9 bases; unmatched bases: 13. The CDR3 covers 16 residues. The complete variable domain, with remaining parts taken from reference TRBV5-1 and TRBJ1-2, reads KAGVTQTPRYLIKTRGQQVTLSCSPISGHRSVSWYQQTPGQGLQFLFEYFSETQRNKGNFPGRFSGRQFSNSRSEMNVSTLELGDSALYLCASSLGGYRGSNRYTFGSGTRLTVV.

This chain links TRBV28 with TRBJ1-2; 7 positions agree with TRBD1. This CDR3 has 16 amino acids. From germline, CDR1 is MDHEN and CDR2 SYDVKM. V shed 4 bases, J shed 4 bases, and the junction held 12 bases outside the gene matches. The CDR3 DNA reads TGTGCCAGCAGTTCCAGGGGGGGTAGAGGTGGCTATGGCTACACCTTC. Translation: CASSSRGGRGGYGYTF.

This chain joins TRBV5-4 and TRBJ1-2; a weak D match, TRBD1 (5 bases). Trimming cost V 4 bases and J 8 bases, with 24 bases left between them. This CDR3 is 16 amino acids long. From germline, CDR1 is SGHNT and CDR2 YYREEE (reference sequence). CDR3 loop: CASSPEPGRSGGGYTF. The CDR3 DNA sequence: TGTGCCAGCAGCCCCGAACCCGGGCGTTCGGGGGGGGGCTACACCTTC.

The CDR3 bases are TGTGCCAGCAGCCCGGGACTGTGGGAGACCCAGTACTTC. Translating gives CASSPGLWETQYF. The chain employs TRBV7-9 and TRBJ2-5; D is perhaps TRBD2 (6 bases). V was shortened by 5 bases and J by 5 bases, with 12 bases between the two germline ends. CDR3 length: 13 amino acids. Per germline, CDR1 SEHNR and CDR2 FQNEAQ (reference sequence). Full variable domain (outside the CDR3, taken from reference TRBV7-9 and TRBJ2-5): DTGVSQNPRHKITKRGQNVTFRCDPISEHNRLYWYRQTLGQGPEFLTYFQNEAQLEKSRLLSDRFSAERPKGSFSTLEIQRTEQGDSAMYLCASSPGLWETQYFGPGTRLLVL.

Turning to this clone: Distinct nucleotide sequences in the sample also encode this CDR3. The chain is built from TRBV4-1 and TRBJ1-1; TRBD1 agrees at 10 bases. Trimming at V came to 4 bases and at J to 7 bases, leaving 6 bases not matched to a gene. The length of the CDR3 is 14 residues. Germline V gene lookup returns CDR1 MGHRA and CDR2 YSYEKL. CDR3 in DNA: TGCGCCAGCAGCCCCCCGGGACAGGGGAATGAAGCTTTCTTT. This codes for CASSPPGQGNEAFF.

The chain couples TRBV28 to TRBJ2-2, with D possibly being TRBD2 (7 bases). Per the germline V gene, CDR1 is MDHEN and CDR2 is SYDVKM. The CDR3 runs to 14 residues. Trimming shortened V by 6 bases and J by 5 bases, and 13 bases separated the two germline ends. CDR3 region: CASRAGAWTGELFF. DNA for the CDR3: TGTGCCAGCAGGGCGGGGGCGTGGACCGGGGAGCTGTTTTTT.